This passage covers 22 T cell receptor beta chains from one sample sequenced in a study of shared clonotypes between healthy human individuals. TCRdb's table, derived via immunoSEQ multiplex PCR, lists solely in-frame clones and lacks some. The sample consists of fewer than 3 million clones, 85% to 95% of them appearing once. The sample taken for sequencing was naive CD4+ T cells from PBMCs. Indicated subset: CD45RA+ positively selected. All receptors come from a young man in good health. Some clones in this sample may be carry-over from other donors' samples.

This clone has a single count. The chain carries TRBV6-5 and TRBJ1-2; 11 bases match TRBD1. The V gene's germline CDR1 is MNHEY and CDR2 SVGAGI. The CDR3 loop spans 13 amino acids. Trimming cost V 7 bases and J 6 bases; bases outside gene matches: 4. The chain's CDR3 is CASKWTGGDGYTF. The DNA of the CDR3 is TGTGCCAGCAAATGGACAGGGGGCGATGGCTACACCTTC.

The CDR3 loop reads CASSYSAGKTGELFF. In nucleotides, the CDR3 is TGTGCCAGCAGTTACTCGGCAGGGAAAACCGGGGAGCTGTTTTTT. The chain is built from TRBV6-5 and TRBJ2-2; tentatively, D is TRBD1 (5 bases). Trimming removed 0 bases from V and 5 bases from J, with 10 bases in between. Germline V CDR1 and CDR2: MNHEY, SVGAGI. CDR3 length: 15 residues.

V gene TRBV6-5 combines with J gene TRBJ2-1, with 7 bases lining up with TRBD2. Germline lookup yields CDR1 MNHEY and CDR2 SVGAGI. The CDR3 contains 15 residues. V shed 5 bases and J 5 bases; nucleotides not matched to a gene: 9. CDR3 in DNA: TGTGCCAGCAGTAGCGGGGCACTGCCTAACAATGAGCAGTTCTTC. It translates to CASSSGALPNNEQFF.

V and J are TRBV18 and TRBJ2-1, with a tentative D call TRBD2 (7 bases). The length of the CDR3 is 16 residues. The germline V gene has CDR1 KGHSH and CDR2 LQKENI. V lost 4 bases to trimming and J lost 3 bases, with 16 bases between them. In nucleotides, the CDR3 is TGTGCCAGCTCACAGGGGGGGTCTAGCGGCTACAATGAGCAGTTCTTC. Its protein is CASSQGGSSGYNEQFF.

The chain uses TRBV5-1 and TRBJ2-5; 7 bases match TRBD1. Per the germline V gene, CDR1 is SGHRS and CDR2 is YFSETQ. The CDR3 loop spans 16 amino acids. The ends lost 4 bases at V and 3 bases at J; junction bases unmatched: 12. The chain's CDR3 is CASSTGTASFEETQYF. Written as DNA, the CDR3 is TGCGCCAGCAGCACCGGGACAGCCTCCTTCGAAGAGACCCAGTACTTC.

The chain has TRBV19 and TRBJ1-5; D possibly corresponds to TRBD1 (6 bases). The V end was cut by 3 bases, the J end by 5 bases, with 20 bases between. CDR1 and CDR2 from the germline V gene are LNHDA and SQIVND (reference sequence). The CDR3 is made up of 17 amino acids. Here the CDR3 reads CASSIGGLRRVDQPQHF. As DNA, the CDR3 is TGTGCCAGTAGTATTGGGGGCCTACGTCGGGTGGATCAGCCCCAGCATTTT.

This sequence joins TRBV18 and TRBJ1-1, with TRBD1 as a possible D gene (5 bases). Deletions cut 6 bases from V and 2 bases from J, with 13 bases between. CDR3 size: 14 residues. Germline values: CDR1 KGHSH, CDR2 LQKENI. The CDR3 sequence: CASSRGTDNTEAFF. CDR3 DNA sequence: TGTGCCAGCTCCCGGGGGACGGATAACACTGAAGCTTTCTTT.

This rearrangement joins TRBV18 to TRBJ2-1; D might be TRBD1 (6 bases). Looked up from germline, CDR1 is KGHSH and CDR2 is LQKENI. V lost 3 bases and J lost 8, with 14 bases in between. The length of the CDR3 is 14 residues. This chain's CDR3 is CASSPNGGLYEQFF. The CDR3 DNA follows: TGTGCCAGCTCACCCAATGGGGGCCTCTATGAGCAGTTCTTC.

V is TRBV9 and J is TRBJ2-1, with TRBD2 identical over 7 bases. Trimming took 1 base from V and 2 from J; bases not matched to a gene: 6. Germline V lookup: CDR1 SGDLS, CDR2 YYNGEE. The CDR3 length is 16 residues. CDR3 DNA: TGTGCCAGCAGCGTATCCCCCAGCGGGACCTACAATGAGCAGTTCTTC. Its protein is CASSVSPSGTYNEQFF. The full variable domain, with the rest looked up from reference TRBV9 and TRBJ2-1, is DSGVTQTPKHLITATGQRVTLRCSPRSGDLSVYWYQQSLDQGLQFLIQYYNGEERAKGNILERFSAQQFPDLHSELNLSSLELGDSALYFCASSVSPSGTYNEQFFGPGTRLTVL.

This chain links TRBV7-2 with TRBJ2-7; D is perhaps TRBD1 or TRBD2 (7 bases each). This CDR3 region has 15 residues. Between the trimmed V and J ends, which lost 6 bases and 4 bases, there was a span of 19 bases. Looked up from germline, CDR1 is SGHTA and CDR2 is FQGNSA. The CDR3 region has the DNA TGTGCCAGCAGTCCCGCAGGGGGGGTCCAATACGAGCAGTACTTC. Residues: CASSPAGGVQYEQYF. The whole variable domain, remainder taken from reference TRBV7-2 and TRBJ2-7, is GAGVSQSPSNKVTEKGKDVELRCDPISGHTALYWYRQSLGQGLEFLIYFQGNSAPDKSGLPSDRFSAERTGGSVSTLTIQRTQQEDSAVYLCASSPAGGVQYEQYFGPGTRLTVT.

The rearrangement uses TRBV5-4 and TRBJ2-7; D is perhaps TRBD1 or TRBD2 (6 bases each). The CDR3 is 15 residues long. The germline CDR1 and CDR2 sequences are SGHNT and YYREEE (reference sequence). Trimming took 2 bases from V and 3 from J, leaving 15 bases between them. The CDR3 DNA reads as TGTGCCAGCAGCTTAGGGGGACTGGGAGTCTACGAGCAGTACTTC. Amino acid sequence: CASSLGGLGVYEQYF.

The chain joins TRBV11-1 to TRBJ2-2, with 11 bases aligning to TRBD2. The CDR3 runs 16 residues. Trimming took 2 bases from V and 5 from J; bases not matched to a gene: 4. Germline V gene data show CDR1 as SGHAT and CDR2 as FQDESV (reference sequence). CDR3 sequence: CASSLIAGGITGELFF. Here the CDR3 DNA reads TGTGCCAGCAGCTTAATAGCGGGAGGGATAACCGGGGAGCTGTTTTTT.

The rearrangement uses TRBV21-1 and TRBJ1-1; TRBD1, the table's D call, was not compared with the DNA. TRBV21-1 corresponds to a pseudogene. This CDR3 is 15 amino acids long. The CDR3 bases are TGTGCCAGCAGCACGGGACAGGAGCCAAACACTGAAGCTTTCTTT. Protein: CASSTGQEPNTEAFF.

CDR3 residues: CASSSMASGSTYEQYF. The CDR3, as DNA: TGTGCCAGCAGTTCCATGGCTAGCGGGAGTACGTACGAGCAGTACTTC. The V gene is TRBV6-5, the J gene TRBJ2-7, with 10 bases fitting TRBD2. Germline assignment: CDR1 MNHEY and CDR2 SVGAGI. Unmatched junction bases numbered 10, after V lost 4 bases and J lost 4 bases. There are 16 residues in the CDR3.

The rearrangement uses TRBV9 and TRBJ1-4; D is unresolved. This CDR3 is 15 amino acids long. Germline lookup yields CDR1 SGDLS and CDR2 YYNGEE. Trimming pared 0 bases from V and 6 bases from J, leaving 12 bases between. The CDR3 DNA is TGTGCCAGCAGCGTAGTCCCGGGGTCCCATGAAAAACTGTTTTTT. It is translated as CASSVVPGSHEKLFF.

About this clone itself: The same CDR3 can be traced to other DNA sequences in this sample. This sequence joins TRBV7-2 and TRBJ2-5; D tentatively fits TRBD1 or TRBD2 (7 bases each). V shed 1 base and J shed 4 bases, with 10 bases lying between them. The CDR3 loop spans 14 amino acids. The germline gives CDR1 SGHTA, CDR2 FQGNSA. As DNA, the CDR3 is TGTGCCAGCAGCTTAGGCAGGGGGGGAGAGACCCAGTACTTC. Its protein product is CASSLGRGGETQYF.

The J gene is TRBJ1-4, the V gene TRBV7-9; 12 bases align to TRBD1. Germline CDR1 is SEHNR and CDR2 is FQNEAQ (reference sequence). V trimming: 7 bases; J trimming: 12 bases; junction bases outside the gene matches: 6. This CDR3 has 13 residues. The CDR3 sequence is CASKGQGALELFF. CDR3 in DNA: TGTGCCAGCAAGGGACAGGGGGCACTCGAACTGTTTTTT.

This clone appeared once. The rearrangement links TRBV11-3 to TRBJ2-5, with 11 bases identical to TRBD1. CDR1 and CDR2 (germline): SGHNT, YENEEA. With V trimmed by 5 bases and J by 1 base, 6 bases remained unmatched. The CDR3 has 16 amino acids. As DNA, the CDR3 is TGTGCCAGCAGCCGGGGACAGGGGGGGCGCCAAGAGACCCAGTACTTC. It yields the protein CASSRGQGGRQETQYF.

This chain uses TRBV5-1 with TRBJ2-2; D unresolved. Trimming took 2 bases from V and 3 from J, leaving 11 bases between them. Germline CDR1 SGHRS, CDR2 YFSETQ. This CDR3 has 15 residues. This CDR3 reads CASSLIERYTGELFF. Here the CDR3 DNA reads TGCGCCAGCAGCTTAATCGAAAGGTACACCGGGGAGCTGTTTTTT.

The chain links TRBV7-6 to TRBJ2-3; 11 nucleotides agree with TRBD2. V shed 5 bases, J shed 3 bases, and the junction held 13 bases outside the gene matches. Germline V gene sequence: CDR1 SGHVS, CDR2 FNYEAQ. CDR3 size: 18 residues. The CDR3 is CASSPRALAGGITDTQYF. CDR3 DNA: TGTGCCAGCAGCCCCAGGGCGCTAGCGGGAGGAATTACAGATACGCAGTATTTT. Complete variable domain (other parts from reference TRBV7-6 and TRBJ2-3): GAGVSQSPRYKVTKRGQDVALRCDPISGHVSLYWYRQALGQGPEFLTYFNYEAQQDKSGLPNDRFSAERPEGSISTLTIQRTEQRDSAMYRCASSPRALAGGITDTQYFGPGTRLTVL.

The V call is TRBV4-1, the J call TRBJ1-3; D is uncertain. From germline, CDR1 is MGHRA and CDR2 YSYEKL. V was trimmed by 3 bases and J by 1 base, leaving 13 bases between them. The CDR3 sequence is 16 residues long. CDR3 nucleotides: TGCGCCAGCAGCCAGGTGCCACGGGGATCTGGAAACACCATATATTTT. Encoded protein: CASSQVPRGSGNTIYF.

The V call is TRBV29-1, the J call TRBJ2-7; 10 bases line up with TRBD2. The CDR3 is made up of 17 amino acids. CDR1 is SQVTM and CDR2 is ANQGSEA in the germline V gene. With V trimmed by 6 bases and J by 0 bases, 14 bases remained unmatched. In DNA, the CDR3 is TGCAGCGTCACCCGAGGGTCCCTAGCGGGAGTCTCCTACGAGCAGTACTTC. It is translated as CSVTRGSLAGVSYEQYF.